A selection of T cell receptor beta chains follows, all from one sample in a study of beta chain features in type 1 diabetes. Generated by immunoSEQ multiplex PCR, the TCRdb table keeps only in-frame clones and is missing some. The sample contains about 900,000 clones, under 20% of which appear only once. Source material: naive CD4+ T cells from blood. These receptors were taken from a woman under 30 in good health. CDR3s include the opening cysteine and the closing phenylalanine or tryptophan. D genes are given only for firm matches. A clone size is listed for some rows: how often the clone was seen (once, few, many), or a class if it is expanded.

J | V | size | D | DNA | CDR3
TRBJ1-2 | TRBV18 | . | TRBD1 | TGTGCCAGCTCACCCCCCGGGACAGGGGTCGCTAACTATGGCTACACCTTC | CASSPPGTGVANYGYTF
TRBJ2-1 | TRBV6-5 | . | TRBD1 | TGTGCCAGCAGTTACCAGGGGGACTACAATGAGCAGTTCTTC | CASSYQGDYNEQFF
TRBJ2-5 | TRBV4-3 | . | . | TGCGCCAGCAGCCAGGGGCAGGCGGCCCCGGTAGAGACCCAGTACTTC | CASSQGQAAPVETQYF
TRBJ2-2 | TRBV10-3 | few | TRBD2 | TGTGCCATAAGACTAGCGGGAGGGCTTGACACCGGGGAGCTGTTTTTT | CAIRLAGGLDTGELFF
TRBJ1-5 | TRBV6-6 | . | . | TGTGCCAGCAGTTACTCCCAAAATCAGCCCCAGCATTTT | CASSYSQNQPQHF
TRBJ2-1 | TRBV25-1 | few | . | TGTGCCAGCAGTGGAATTAGCGTCAATGAGCAGTTCTTC | CASSGISVNEQFF
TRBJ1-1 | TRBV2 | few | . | TGTGCCAGCAGTGCCGAACTTAACACTGAAGCTTTCTTT | CASSAELNTEAFF
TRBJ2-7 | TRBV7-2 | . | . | TGTGCCAGCAGCTTATCAGGGGGGGCCTACGAGCAGTACTTC | CASSLSGGAYEQYF
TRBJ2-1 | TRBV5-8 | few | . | TGTGCCGCGTCTCGCAATGAGCAGTTCTTC | CAASRNEQFF
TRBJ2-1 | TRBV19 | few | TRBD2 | TGTGCCAGTAGTCCCCAGTGGCGGGAGGGCCTTGCGTCCTACAATGAGCAGTTCTTC | CASSPQWREGLASYNEQFF
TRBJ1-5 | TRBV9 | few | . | TGTGCCAGCAGCCCGACAGGCAATCAGCCCCAGCATTTT | CASSPTGNQPQHF
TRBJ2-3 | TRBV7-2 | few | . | TGTGCCAGCAGCTTATCATGGGACCTCACAGATACGCAGTATTTT | CASSLSWDLTDTQYF
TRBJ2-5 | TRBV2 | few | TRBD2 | TGTGCCAGCAGCGGAATTCCGGGACTAGCGTCGGAGACCCAGTACTTC | CASSGIPGLASETQYF
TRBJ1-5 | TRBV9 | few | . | TGTGCCAGCAGTGGCTATGGGAATCAGCCCCAGCATTTT | CASSGYGNQPQHF
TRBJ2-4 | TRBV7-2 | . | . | TGTGCCAGCAGCTTACTCTTGGCAGGGTCTCCAAACATTCAGTACTTC | CASSLLLAGSPNIQYF
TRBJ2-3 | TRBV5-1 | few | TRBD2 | TGCGCCAGCAGCTTGTTAACTAGCGGGACACCCACAGATACGCAGTATTTT | CASSLLTSGTPTDTQYF
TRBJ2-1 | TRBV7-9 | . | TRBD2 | TGTGCCAGCAGCTCGAGGACTAGCGGAACCCCCTACAATGAGCAGTTCTTC | CASSSRTSGTPYNEQFF
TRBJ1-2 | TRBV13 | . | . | TGTGCCAGCAGCTTACAAGGTGGGGTCCTGAACTATGGCTACACCTTC | CASSLQGGVLNYGYTF
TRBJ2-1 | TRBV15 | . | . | TGTGCCACCAGCAGAGATTTATCGGCGGGCTCCTACAATGAGCAGTTCTTC | CATSRDLSAGSYNEQFF
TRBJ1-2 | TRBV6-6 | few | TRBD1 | TGTGCCAGCAGCCCTCGATCGAGGGGGCCGCCGAGCGGCTACACCTTC | CASSPRSRGPPSGYTF
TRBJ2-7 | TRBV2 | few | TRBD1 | TGTGCCAGCTTCCTCTGGGCAGGGGGCGAGCAGTACTTC | CASFLWAGGEQYF
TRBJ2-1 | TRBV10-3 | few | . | TGTGCCATCAGTGAGTCGTTGCGGAGGGACAATGAGCAGTTCTTC | CAISESLRRDNEQFF
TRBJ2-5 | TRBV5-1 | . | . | TGCGCCAGCAGCCGCGGAACAGCGGCCGAAGTACCGAGACAGCAAGAGACCCAGTACTTC | CASSRGTAAEVPRQQETQYF
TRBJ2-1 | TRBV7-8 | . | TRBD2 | TGTGCCAGCAGCTTAATCGGTAGCGGGGGGGCGGTCGAGCAGTTCTTC | CASSLIGSGGAVEQFF